The rows below give T cell receptor beta chains drawn from one sample of a study of beta chain features in type 1 diabetes. TCRdb's copy holds only in-frame clones and misses some; the assay was immunoSEQ multiplex PCR. Among 350,000 or so clones listed, 15% to 20% were seen once. Input material: naive CD4+ T cells from blood. The receptors were gathered from a woman between 18 and 29 years old in good health. Each CDR3 is given with its conserved first and last residue. Each record gives: V gene, clone size, J gene, D gene, CDR3 protein, CDR3 DNA. D genes are given only for firm matches. Not every row has a clone size; where given, it reads once, few, many or a size class.

>TRBV6-1|once|TRBJ2-5|-
CAISESTSGSGQETQYF
TGTGCCATCAGTGAGTCGACTTCGGGGAGTGGCCAAGAGACCCAGTACTTC
>TRBV30|-|TRBJ1-2|-
CACPRDVGGGYTF
TGTGCCTGCCCGCGGGACGTGGGGGGAGGCTACACCTTC
>TRBV9|few|TRBJ1-2|TRBD1
CASSVGQGPYGYTF
TGTGCCAGCAGCGTAGGACAGGGCCCCTATGGCTACACCTTC
>TRBV7-2|-|TRBJ2-1|TRBD2
CASSLKRGEGYNEQFF
TGTGCCAGCAGCCTCAAGCGGGGGGAGGGCTACAATGAGCAGTTCTTC
>TRBV30|few|TRBJ2-1|-
CAWSQRGGNEQFF
TGTGCCTGGAGTCAGAGGGGGGGTAATGAGCAGTTCTTC
>TRBV7-3|few|TRBJ2-7|-
CASSPRVIGHEQYF
TGTGCCAGCAGCCCCAGGGTAATCGGGCACGAGCAGTACTTC
>TRBV7-6|-|TRBJ2-1|TRBD2
CASSSSSGRGYNEQFF
TGTGCCAGCAGCTCCTCTAGCGGGAGAGGCTACAATGAGCAGTTCTTC
>TRBV20-1|-|TRBJ2-7|TRBD1
CSAETGAEQYF
TGCAGTGCCGAGACAGGGGCTGAGCAGTACTTC
>TRBV30|once|TRBJ1-4|-
CAWSDGGEKLFF
TGTGCCTGGAGTGACGGGGGTGAAAAACTGTTTTTT
>TRBV7-2|few|TRBJ2-1|-
CASSLQGFSYNEQFF
TGTGCCAGCAGCTTACAGGGCTTCTCCTACAATGAGCAGTTCTTC
>TRBV1|-|TRBJ1-5|-
CTSSQTGSSNQPQHF
TGCACCAGCAGCCAAACAGGGAGTAGCAATCAGCCCCAGCATTTT
>TRBV4-1|once|TRBJ2-7|TRBD2
CASRGLSGRAVEQYF
TGCGCCAGCAGGGGGTTGAGCGGGAGGGCAGTCGAGCAGTACTTC
>TRBV29-1|few|TRBJ1-2|-
CSVGRTFYTF
TGCAGCGTGGGCAGGACTTTCTACACCTTC
>TRBV7-9|-|TRBJ2-7|-
CASSYDSFSYEQYF
TGTGCCAGCAGCTACGACAGCTTCTCCTACGAGCAGTACTTC
>TRBV7-2|few|TRBJ1-6|TRBD1
CASSPGQGAGSPLHF
TGTGCCAGCAGCCCTGGACAGGGGGCTGGTTCACCCCTCCACTTT